One and the same sample provided the 28 T cell receptor beta chains below, sequenced in a study of preoperative IRX-2 immunotherapy in early breast cancer. The treatment was: preoperative locoregional IRX-2 cytokine immunotherapy. Assay used: immunoSEQ multiplex PCR; TCRdb lists only in-frame clones, some missing. Of roughly 2,800 clones listed, around 77% are singletons. This specimen was tumor tissue, taken after IRX-2 immunotherapy. Source of these receptors: a human donor with breast cancer.

The V and J genes are TRBV29-1 and TRBJ1-1; D may be TRBD1 (5 bases). V was clipped by 3 bases and J by 4 bases, with 15 bases between them. The CDR3 spans 14 residues. Germline CDR1 is SQVTM and CDR2 is ANQGSEA. The CDR3 DNA reads TGCAGCGTTGACACACAGGTCCTTCCCACTGAAGCTTTCTTT. This translates into CSVDTQVLPTEAFF.

The J gene is TRBJ1-2, the V gene TRBV15; 12 nucleotides agree with TRBD1. This CDR3 is built from 16 residues. The trim removed 2 bases at V and 2 bases at J, leaving 3 bases unmatched. Per germline, CDR1 LNHNV and CDR2 YYDKDF (reference sequence). The CDR3 coding sequence is TGTGCCACCAGCAGAACGGGACAGGGGGCAAACTATGGCTACACCTTC. This codes for CATSRTGQGANYGYTF.

This clone was counted between two and nine times. This CDR3 reads CASSTMTGANTGELFF. The DNA of the CDR3 is TGTGCCAGTAGTACCATGACAGGGGCGAACACCGGGGAGCTGTTTTTT. The chain recombines TRBV19 with TRBJ2-2; 8 bases fit TRBD1. This CDR3 has 16 residues. Germline V gene sequence: CDR1 LNHDA, CDR2 SQIVND (reference sequence). Trimming took 4 bases from V and 0 from J; bases not matched to a gene: 4. The entire variable domain, with the rest obtained from reference TRBV19 and TRBJ2-2, is as follows: DGGITQSPKYLFRKEGQNVTLSCEQNLNHDAMYWYRQDPGQGLRLIYYSQIVNDFQKGDIAEGYSVSREKKESFPLTVTSAQKNPTAFYLCASSTMTGANTGELFFGEGSRLTVL.

The DNA of the CDR3 is TGCGCCAGCACCGGGGGGCAGGACGAAAATCAGCCCCAGCATTTT. It translates to CASTGGQDENQPQHF. V usage is TRBV10-2 and J usage is TRBJ1-5; tentative D call: TRBD1 (6 bases). The CDR3 has 15 residues. Germline CDR1 is WSHSY and CDR2 is SAAADI. Trimming took 7 bases from V and 4 from J, leaving 17 bases between them.

Written as DNA, the CDR3 is TGTGCCAGCATCCGTCGGGGTGCGGGGGAGGGCCGCTACACCTTC. As protein: CASIRRGAGEGRYTF. The chain employs TRBV28 and TRBJ1-2, with D possibly TRBD1 on 5 matching bases. Looked up from germline, CDR1 is MDHEN and CDR2 is SYDVKM. With 7 bases removed from V and 9 bases from J, the gap between germline ends came to 24 bases. The CDR3 loop spans 15 amino acids.

V and J are TRBV11-3 and TRBJ1-1; 8 nucleotides agree with TRBD1. This CDR3 comprises 14 residues. V dropped 5 bases and J dropped 6; count of bases not matched to a gene: 8. CDR1 is SGHNT and CDR2 is YENEEA in the germline V gene. The CDR3 region has the DNA TGTGCCAGCAGCGGCCCAACAGGGGGGTCTGAAGCTTTCTTT. Its translation is CASSGPTGGSEAFF.

The gene calls are TRBV11-3 and TRBJ2-5, with 8 positions matching TRBD1. The CDR3 runs to 20 residues. Trimming cost V 4 bases and J 1 base; bases outside gene matches: 20. Germline lookup yields CDR1 SGHNT and CDR2 YENEEA. CDR3 in DNA: TGTGCCAGCAGCTCGACGTGGACAGGGTTCTACGAAACTCTCCAAGAGACCCAGTACTTC. It codes for CASSSTWTGFYETLQETQYF.

This sequence joins TRBV6-8 and TRBJ2-7; D is unresolved. CDR3 size: 12 residues. V lost 7 bases and J 3 bases, leaving 10 bases between the germline ends. From germline, CDR1 is MNHGY and CDR2 SAAAGT. CDR3 coding DNA: TGTGCCAGCAACGGCGAAAACTACGAGCAGTACTTC. This translates into CASNGENYEQYF.

This chain connects TRBV19 to TRBJ1-3; 8 bases align to TRBD1. This CDR3 spans 15 amino acids. The germline V gene encodes CDR1 LNHDA and CDR2 SQIVND (reference sequence). V gave up 5 bases and J gave up 3 bases; unmatched junction bases: 6. In DNA, the CDR3 is TGTGCCAGTAGTTTCTGGACAGGGAATGGAAACACCATATATTTT. Its translation: CASSFWTGNGNTIYF.

V gene TRBV6-1 combines with J gene TRBJ1-2, with unresolved D. CDR1 MNHNS and CDR2 SASEGT come from the germline V gene. There are 15 residues in the CDR3. Between the trimmed V and J ends, which lost 0 bases and 4 bases, there was a span of 12 bases. The CDR3 protein is CASSEAGEAGYGYTF. The CDR3 DNA follows: TGTGCCAGCAGTGAAGCCGGCGAGGCTGGCTATGGCTACACCTTC.

The chain's CDR3 is CASSLRSETGELFF. In nucleotides, the CDR3 is TGTGCCAGCTCACTACGATCAGAAACCGGGGAGCTGTTTTTT. The chain joins TRBV18 to TRBJ2-2; no reliable D call. V lost 4 bases and J lost 5, with 11 bases in between. Germline V gene lookup returns CDR1 KGHSH and CDR2 LQKENI. There are 14 residues in the CDR3.

This clone was seen just once. The J gene is TRBJ2-5, the V gene TRBV11-3; the D call may be TRBD1 or TRBD2 (5 bases each). The CDR3 length is 14 residues. Between the trimmed V and J ends, which lost 3 bases and 5 bases, there was a span of 13 bases. CDR1 is SGHNT and CDR2 is YENEEA in the germline V gene. The CDR3 bases are TGTGCCAGCAGCTTGCAGGGACGGAGTGAGACCCAGTACTTC. It is translated as CASSLQGRSETQYF.

V and J are TRBV12-5 and TRBJ2-3, with D perhaps matching TRBD2 (6 bases). The germline V gene encodes CDR1 LGHNT and CDR2 FRNRAP. The CDR3 is 13 residues long. This chain's CDR3 is CATDYTGTDTQYF. As DNA, the CDR3 is TGTGCGACGGACTACACGGGCACAGATACGCAGTATTTT. Full variable domain (missing parts from reference TRBV12-5 and TRBJ2-3): DARVTQTPRHKVTEMGQEVTMRCQPILGHNTVFWYRQTMMQGLELLAYFRNRAPLDDSGMPKDRFSAEMPDATLATLKIQPSEPRDSAVYFCATDYTGTDTQYFGPGTRLTVL.

The gene calls are TRBV11-3 and TRBJ2-1; 7 bases line up with TRBD2. The length of the CDR3 is 17 residues. CDR1 is SGHNT and CDR2 is YENEEA in the germline V gene. With V trimmed by 5 bases and J by 7 bases, 17 bases remained unmatched. CDR3 coding DNA: TGTGCCAGCAGCCTCGGATTAACTAGCGAGGGGCTTAATGAGCAGTTCTTC. Translation: CASSLGLTSEGLNEQFF.

This clone appeared a single time. The chain has TRBV11-3 and TRBJ2-3; possibly TRBD2 for D (5 bases). The CDR3 extends over 14 amino acids. Trimming took off 0 bases at V and 5 bases at J, with 9 bases between the two ends. Germline V lookup: CDR1 SGHNT, CDR2 YENEEA. The CDR3 here is CASSLDRGIDTQYF. In nucleotides, the CDR3 is TGTGCCAGCAGCTTAGACCGGGGAATAGATACGCAGTATTTT.

The rearrangement links TRBV19 to TRBJ1-6; 7 nucleotides agree with TRBD1. There are 18 residues in the CDR3. Trimming took 5 bases from V and 5 from J; bases not matched to a gene: 15. Germline V gene lookup returns CDR1 LNHDA and CDR2 SQIVND (reference sequence). Here the CDR3 DNA reads TGTGCCAGTAGTGAACTCCGGGACAGAAGTCTTAATAATTCACCCCTCCACTTT. Encoded protein: CASSELRDRSLNNSPLHF.

The V gene is TRBV30, the J gene TRBJ1-1; D not resolved. The V gene lost 2 bases and the J gene lost 5 bases, with 15 bases spanning the gap. The V gene's germline CDR1 is GTSNPN and CDR2 SVGIG (reference sequence). The CDR3 covers 14 residues. The CDR3 sequence is CAWSPGGWATEAFF. The CDR3 coding sequence is TGTGCCTGGAGTCCCGGCGGGTGGGCGACTGAAGCTTTCTTT.

The rearrangement links TRBV6-8 to TRBJ2-3, with D possibly TRBD1 on 5 matching bases. This CDR3 contains 12 residues. Trimming removed 4 bases at V and 5 bases at J, with 7 bases between. The V gene's germline CDR1 is MNHGY and CDR2 SAAAGT. CDR3 amino acids: CASSSQGDTQYF. CDR3 nucleotides: TGTGCCAGCAGTTCTCAGGGAGATACGCAGTATTTT.

The chain combines TRBV5-1 with TRBJ2-3; the D gene is possibly TRBD2 (5 bases). This CDR3 has 14 amino acids. CDR1 is SGHRS, CDR2 YFSETQ, per germline. The V end was cut by 0 bases, the J end by 8 bases, with 13 bases between. Written as DNA, the CDR3 is TGCGCCAGCAGCTTGGACCCGGGGTTGGGTACGCAGTATTTT. It yields the protein CASSLDPGLGTQYF.

The chain employs TRBV15 and TRBJ2-7; 8 bases are a match to TRBD1. Germline V lookup: CDR1 LNHNV, CDR2 YYDKDF (reference sequence). Unmatched junction bases numbered 7, after V lost 1 base and J lost 5 bases. The CDR3 spans 15 residues. CDR3: CATSRGQGFVDEQYF. CDR3 nucleotide sequence: TGTGCCACCAGCAGAGGACAGGGGTTTGTCGACGAGCAGTACTTC.

The V call is TRBV8-2, the J call TRBJ2-3; TRBD1 was called by the table and not checked on the DNA. TRBV8-2 represents a pseudogene. There are 15 residues in the CDR3. The CDR3 protein is CASGDRGHGTDTQYF. The CDR3, as DNA: TGTGCCAGCGGCGACAGGGGGCACGGCACAGATACGCAGTATTTT.

The chain joins TRBV18 to TRBJ2-7, with TRBD1 matching 8 bases. With V trimmed by 6 bases and J by 1 base, 8 bases remained unmatched. Per the germline V gene, CDR1 is KGHSH and CDR2 is LQKENI. This CDR3 has 15 amino acids. CDR3 bases: TGTGCCAGCTCCCCAGGGGGCGTTCGTTCCTACGAGCAGTACTTC. This translates into CASSPGGVRSYEQYF.

The chain recombines TRBV19 with TRBJ1-1; a weak D match, TRBD1 (6 bases). From germline, CDR1 is LNHDA and CDR2 SQIVND (reference sequence). The CDR3 is 15 amino acids. The V gene lost 1 base and the J gene lost 4 bases, with 13 bases spanning the gap. Here the CDR3 reads CASSIVGGWGTEAFF. CDR3 nucleotides: TGTGCCAGTAGTATAGTTGGGGGCTGGGGCACTGAAGCTTTCTTT.

V is TRBV6-8 and J is TRBJ2-7; D perhaps matches TRBD2 (5 bases). The germline gives CDR1 MNHGY, CDR2 SAAAGT. With 6 bases removed from V and 6 bases from J, the gap between germline ends came to 18 bases. This CDR3 is 14 amino acids long. The DNA for the CDR3 is TGTGCCAGCAGCCTTACGGGCCCACGGGGCGAGCAGTACGTC. Amino acid sequence: CASSLTGPRGEQYV.

With regard to this clone: One end of the junction is discordant with germline, which a read error may explain. The V call is TRBV14, the J call TRBJ1-1, with a tentative D call TRBD1 (6 bases). Germline values: CDR1 SGHDN, CDR2 FVKESK. This CDR3 comprises 13 residues. CDR3 sequence (DNA): TGTGCCAGCAGCCCCCGGACAGATGGGCTAAGGGAGTTT. It codes for CASSPRTDGLREF.

The V gene is TRBV6-8, the J gene TRBJ1-6; D is possibly TRBD1 (5 bases). Per the germline V gene, CDR1 is MNHGY and CDR2 is SAAAGT. The CDR3 covers 17 residues. V lost 7 bases, J lost 1 base, and 17 bases lay in between. The CDR3 reads CASTSTSRGSYNSPLHF. In DNA, the CDR3 is TGTGCCAGCACCTCCACTTCCCGGGGGTCCTATAATTCACCCCTCCACTTT.

A few counts support this clone. This chain connects TRBV28 to TRBJ2-1; D not resolved. V lost 3 bases to trimming and J lost 7 bases, with 7 bases between them. CDR3 length: 12 amino acids. Germline CDR1 is MDHEN and CDR2 is SYDVKM. The DNA of the CDR3 is TGTGCCAGCAGTTTTGGAGTTAATGAGCAGTTCTTC. Its translation: CASSFGVNEQFF.

This sequence joins TRBV19 and TRBJ2-1; D might be TRBD1 or TRBD2, each matching 7 bases. Germline lookup yields CDR1 LNHDA and CDR2 SQIVND (reference sequence). CDR3 size: 16 residues. The ends were cut back, 4 bases at V and 4 bases at J, with 17 bases in the middle. The CDR3 DNA sequence: TGTGCCAGTAGTAGGGGAGGGACAGCCTTATACAATGAGCAGTTCTTC. Translating gives CASSRGGTALYNEQFF.